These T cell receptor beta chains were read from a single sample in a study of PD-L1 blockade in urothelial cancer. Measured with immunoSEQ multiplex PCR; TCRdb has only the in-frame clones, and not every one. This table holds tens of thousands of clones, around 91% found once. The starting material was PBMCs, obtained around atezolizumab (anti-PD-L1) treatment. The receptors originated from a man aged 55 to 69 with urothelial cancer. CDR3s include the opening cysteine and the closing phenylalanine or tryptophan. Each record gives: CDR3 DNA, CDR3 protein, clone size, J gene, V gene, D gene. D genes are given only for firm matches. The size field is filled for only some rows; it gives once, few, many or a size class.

cdr3_nt: TGTGCCAGCAGCCCCGGGACAGGGTCCTACGAGCAGTACTTC
cdr3_aa: CASSPGTGSYEQYF
clone_size: -
j_call: TRBJ2-7
v_call: TRBV6-5
d_call: TRBD1

cdr3_nt: TGTGCCAGCTCGAATCGACAGCCCTACGAGCAGTACTTC
cdr3_aa: CASSNRQPYEQYF
clone_size: once
j_call: TRBJ2-7
v_call: TRBV18
d_call: -

cdr3_nt: TGCGCCAGCAGTCAAGCCACAGGGGGTAGGAACTACGAGCAGTACTTC
cdr3_aa: CASSQATGGRNYEQYF
clone_size: -
j_call: TRBJ2-7
v_call: TRBV23-1
d_call: TRBD1

cdr3_nt: TGCGCCAGCAGCCAAGATTACGTCGGAGGGAATGAGCAGTTCTTC
cdr3_aa: CASSQDYVGGNEQFF
clone_size: -
j_call: TRBJ2-1
v_call: TRBV4-3
d_call: -

cdr3_nt: TGTGCCAGCACCCCGGGACAGCCAGAAGGCTACACCTTC
cdr3_aa: CASTPGQPEGYTF
clone_size: few
j_call: TRBJ1-2
v_call: TRBV25-1
d_call: TRBD1

cdr3_nt: TGTGCCAGCAGCGTAGGCCCTAGACAGGGCGGCACAGATACGCAGTATTTT
cdr3_aa: CASSVGPRQGGTDTQYF
clone_size: -
j_call: TRBJ2-3
v_call: TRBV9
d_call: TRBD1

cdr3_nt: TGTGCCAGCAGTAGAAACAGGGGGCGAGGCACTGAAGCTTTCTTT
cdr3_aa: CASSRNRGRGTEAFF
clone_size: -
j_call: TRBJ1-1
v_call: TRBV2
d_call: TRBD1

cdr3_nt: TGTGCCAGCAGATCTACAGGGGACACAGATACGCAGTATTTT
cdr3_aa: CASRSTGDTDTQYF
clone_size: few
j_call: TRBJ2-3
v_call: TRBV6-6
d_call: TRBD1

cdr3_nt: TGCAGCGTTGAAGATCGAGAGCGGGAACAAAATGAGCAGTTCTTC
cdr3_aa: CSVEDREREQNEQFF
clone_size: -
j_call: TRBJ2-1
v_call: TRBV29-1
d_call: TRBD2

cdr3_nt: TGTGCCAGCACCGCTAACAGGGGCGGCACTGAAGCTTTCTTT
cdr3_aa: CASTANRGGTEAFF
clone_size: -
j_call: TRBJ1-1
v_call: TRBV7-2
d_call: TRBD1

cdr3_nt: TGTGCCAGCAGTTTACCACTAGTCCCCTACGAGCAGTACTTC
cdr3_aa: CASSLPLVPYEQYF
clone_size: -
j_call: TRBJ2-7
v_call: TRBV28
d_call: -

cdr3_nt: TGTGCCAGCAGCTTAGCTGTTGGACTATACAATGAGCAGTTCTTC
cdr3_aa: CASSLAVGLYNEQFF
clone_size: -
j_call: TRBJ2-1
v_call: TRBV11-2
d_call: -

cdr3_nt: TGTGCCAGCAGCTTAAGTCCTACCCACACAGATACGCAGTATTTT
cdr3_aa: CASSLSPTHTDTQYF
clone_size: -
j_call: TRBJ2-3
v_call: TRBV7-3
d_call: -

cdr3_nt: TGTGCCACTATGAGGCGGACAGGGGACACTGAAGCTTTCTTT
cdr3_aa: CATMRRTGDTEAFF
clone_size: -
j_call: TRBJ1-1
v_call: TRBV6-1
d_call: TRBD1

cdr3_nt: TGTGCCAGCAGCGTATTCGACAGGAGCGGACAGTATTTT
cdr3_aa: CASSVFDRSGQYF
clone_size: -
j_call: TRBJ2-3
v_call: TRBV9
d_call: -

cdr3_nt: TGTGCCAGCAGCCGGGGGACAGCCTTACAACTAGCCAAAAACATTCAGTACTTC
cdr3_aa: CASSRGTALQLAKNIQYF
clone_size: -
j_call: TRBJ2-4
v_call: TRBV11-2
d_call: -

cdr3_nt: TGTGCCAGCAGCCCAGTGGGGGACAGGGTGGGCACTGAAGCTTTCTTT
cdr3_aa: CASSPVGDRVGTEAFF
clone_size: -
j_call: TRBJ1-1
v_call: TRBV9
d_call: TRBD1

cdr3_nt: TGTGCCTGGAGTGTAGGGGGATACCGGAATTTT
cdr3_aa: CAWSVGGYRNF
clone_size: -
j_call: TRBJ2-3
v_call: TRBV30
d_call: -

cdr3_nt: TGTGCCAGCAGTGAATTCGGGGGGCTGATGTCGGTGGCTTTCTTT
cdr3_aa: CASSEFGGLMSVAFF
clone_size: -
j_call: TRBJ1-1
v_call: TRBV6-1
d_call: -

cdr3_nt: TGTGCCAGCAGCATACAGGGCTACTATGGCTACACCTTC
cdr3_aa: CASSIQGYYGYTF
clone_size: -
j_call: TRBJ1-2
v_call: TRBV6-6
d_call: -

cdr3_nt: TGTGCCTGGAGTGCGGCCTACGAGCAGTACTTC
cdr3_aa: CAWSAAYEQYF
clone_size: few
j_call: TRBJ2-7
v_call: TRBV30
d_call: -

cdr3_nt: TGTGCCTGGAGTGTACCCGGGAGGGGTGAGCAGTTCTTC
cdr3_aa: CAWSVPGRGEQFF
clone_size: -
j_call: TRBJ2-1
v_call: TRBV30
d_call: TRBD2

cdr3_nt: TGTGCCAGCAGCAGTACTTGTAAGTGCCAAAGTCGGGCCAACGTCCTGACTTTC
cdr3_aa: CASSSTCKCQSRANVLTF
clone_size: -
j_call: TRBJ2-6
v_call: TRBV7-7
d_call: -

cdr3_nt: TGTGCCAGCAGCGGGGCTTTTAATGAAAAACTGTTTTTT
cdr3_aa: CASSGAFNEKLFF
clone_size: -
j_call: TRBJ1-4
v_call: TRBV9
d_call: -

cdr3_nt: TGTGCCATAGCCCCGACTGCGTCCTCACCAGATACGCAGTATTTT
cdr3_aa: CAIAPTASSPDTQYF
clone_size: -
j_call: TRBJ2-3
v_call: TRBV10-3
d_call: -

cdr3_nt: TGTGCCAGCAGTGAATGGGTCGGGGGGGCCTACAATGAGCAGTTCTTC
cdr3_aa: CASSEWVGGAYNEQFF
clone_size: -
j_call: TRBJ2-1
v_call: TRBV2
d_call: TRBD2

cdr3_nt: TGTGCCAGCAGCCCCGGATGGGGGCGCCCTGAAGCTTTCTTT
cdr3_aa: CASSPGWGRPEAFF
clone_size: few
j_call: TRBJ1-1
v_call: TRBV4-2
d_call: -

cdr3_nt: TGTGCCAGCAGCTTGGTAGAGGGGGCCGGGGAGACCCAGTACTTC
cdr3_aa: CASSLVEGAGETQYF
clone_size: -
j_call: TRBJ2-5
v_call: TRBV5-4
d_call: TRBD1

cdr3_nt: TGCGCCAGCAGCCACAACCGCCCTGTCAGGGTAAATTCACCCCTCCACTTT
cdr3_aa: CASSHNRPVRVNSPLHF
clone_size: -
j_call: TRBJ1-6
v_call: TRBV4-1
d_call: -

cdr3_nt: TGCGCCAGCAGCCGGGACAGGCAATACGAGCAGTACTTC
cdr3_aa: CASSRDRQYEQYF
clone_size: -
j_call: TRBJ2-7
v_call: TRBV4-3
d_call: TRBD1

cdr3_nt: TGTGCCAGCAAGACCGGGACGGGAGGCACAGATACGCAGTATTTT
cdr3_aa: CASKTGTGGTDTQYF
clone_size: -
j_call: TRBJ2-3
v_call: TRBV6-6
d_call: -

cdr3_nt: TGTGCCTCGGCGGGAGGATACAATGAGCAGTTCTTC
cdr3_aa: CASAGGYNEQFF
clone_size: -
j_call: TRBJ2-1
v_call: TRBV19
d_call: TRBD2

cdr3_nt: TGTGCCAGCAGCCGGTATACCTCCTACGAGCAGTACTTC
cdr3_aa: CASSRYTSYEQYF
clone_size: -
j_call: TRBJ2-7
v_call: TRBV7-2
d_call: -

cdr3_nt: TGTGCCAGCAGCGCTACTGTAGCGGGTGGCTACACCTTC
cdr3_aa: CASSATVAGGYTF
clone_size: -
j_call: TRBJ1-2
v_call: TRBV14
d_call: -

cdr3_nt: TGCGCCAGCAGCTTGGCCGGACCCGGCCGGAGGACAGACCGTATAATCACCACAGATACGCAGTATTTT
cdr3_aa: CASSLAGPGRRTDRIITTDTQYF
clone_size: -
j_call: TRBJ2-3
v_call: TRBV5-1
d_call: -

cdr3_nt: TGTGCCAGTAGTATATTGGGACAGGGCGGAGAGCAGTACTTC
cdr3_aa: CASSILGQGGEQYF
clone_size: -
j_call: TRBJ2-7
v_call: TRBV19
d_call: TRBD1

cdr3_nt: TGCAGCGTTGGGGCAGGGGAAGAGACCCAGTACTTC
cdr3_aa: CSVGAGEETQYF
clone_size: -
j_call: TRBJ2-5
v_call: TRBV29-1
d_call: -

cdr3_nt: TGTGCCAGCAGTGAAGGGCGGTTCCAAGAGACCCAGTACTTC
cdr3_aa: CASSEGRFQETQYF
clone_size: -
j_call: TRBJ2-5
v_call: TRBV6-1
d_call: -

cdr3_nt: TGTGCCAGCACCGGCAGCGCTAATGAAAAACTGTTTTTT
cdr3_aa: CASTGSANEKLFF
clone_size: -
j_call: TRBJ1-4
v_call: TRBV2
d_call: -

cdr3_nt: TGTGCCAGCAGCTTAGGGACAGGAAGAACCTACGAGCAGTACTTC
cdr3_aa: CASSLGTGRTYEQYF
clone_size: -
j_call: TRBJ2-7
v_call: TRBV13
d_call: -

cdr3_nt: TGTGCCAGCAGCTTAGGTCCAAGCGGGAGTTATGATGAGCAGTTCTTC
cdr3_aa: CASSLGPSGSYDEQFF
clone_size: -
j_call: TRBJ2-1
v_call: TRBV7-3
d_call: TRBD2

cdr3_nt: TGCAGCGTGTACACGTCGACAGAGTACGAGCAGTACTTC
cdr3_aa: CSVYTSTEYEQYF
clone_size: once
j_call: TRBJ2-7
v_call: TRBV29-1
d_call: -

cdr3_nt: TGTGCCAGCAGCTTGATGCCCGACGGGGGCAATCAGCCCCAGCATTTT
cdr3_aa: CASSLMPDGGNQPQHF
clone_size: -
j_call: TRBJ1-5
v_call: TRBV5-5
d_call: -

cdr3_nt: TGTGCCAGTAGAGGGAATTGGCTAGCGGGAGATCCCTCCTACGAGCAGTACTTC
cdr3_aa: CASRGNWLAGDPSYEQYF
clone_size: -
j_call: TRBJ2-7
v_call: TRBV19
d_call: TRBD2

cdr3_nt: TGTGCCAGCAGCTTAGGAGTTTCTAGCGGGAGGGCCAACAGTTACGAGCAGTACTTC
cdr3_aa: CASSLGVSSGRANSYEQYF
clone_size: -
j_call: TRBJ2-7
v_call: TRBV7-2
d_call: TRBD2

cdr3_nt: TGTGCCAGCAGCGCCGGGATTATTAATGAGCAGTTCTTC
cdr3_aa: CASSAGIINEQFF
clone_size: -
j_call: TRBJ2-1
v_call: TRBV2
d_call: -

cdr3_nt: TGCGCCAGCAGCCCGGGGGGACAGGAGAATGGCTACACCTTC
cdr3_aa: CASSPGGQENGYTF
clone_size: few
j_call: TRBJ1-2
v_call: TRBV5-1
d_call: TRBD1

cdr3_nt: TGTGCCAGCAGCCCCCGGAGTGTACAAGAGACCCAGTACTTC
cdr3_aa: CASSPRSVQETQYF
clone_size: -
j_call: TRBJ2-5
v_call: TRBV7-9
d_call: -

cdr3_nt: TGTGCCAGCAGTGAACAAACCACAGGGTTGTTGAACACTGAAGCTTTCTTT
cdr3_aa: CASSEQTTGLLNTEAFF
clone_size: -
j_call: TRBJ1-1
v_call: TRBV6-1
d_call: -

cdr3_nt: TGCGCCAGCAGCTTGAGGGCTAGCGAAGAGACCCAGTACTTC
cdr3_aa: CASSLRASEETQYF
clone_size: -
j_call: TRBJ2-5
v_call: TRBV5-1
d_call: -